A selection of T cell receptor beta chains follows, all from one sample in a study of blood T cell repertoires in COVID-19. Only in-frame clones appear in the TCRdb table, and some are missing; sequencing was by immunoSEQ multiplex PCR. This table has 110,000 or so clones, roughly 80% appearing once. The specimen sequenced was peripheral blood. The receptors come from a man in his fifties with acute or convalescent COVID-19. Both conserved end residues are part of each CDR3.

>TRBV27
CASSPAGAPLRNYGYTF
>TRBV5-4
CASSGGGRGGTEAFF
>TRBV9
CASSVDGTENQPQHF
>TRBV10-2
CASSALGTDEYSGANVLTF
>TRBV5-6
CASSLGDRDTGELFF
>TRBV12-5
CASGLGTDQETQYF
>TRBV12-3/TRBV12-4
CASMMAIRNTIYF
>TRBV28
CASTPGGTNNSPLHF
>TRBV12-3/TRBV12-4
CASSWGAYNEQFF
>TRBV5-1
CASSQDRGNTGELFF
>TRBV15
CATSRERGPSYEQYF
>TRBV9
CASSLKGQHTDTQYF
>TRBV29-1
CSALAQPNTEAFF
>TRBV6-6
CASRTAQGAFF
>TRBV11-3
CASSLEGVSNEKLFF
>TRBV12-3/TRBV12-4
CASSNLLRSAQHF
>TRBV27
CASSLRQAYSPLHF
>TRBV7-6
CASTSSSYNEQFF
>TRBV3-1/TRBV3-2
CASSPLGGLEAFF
>TRBV20-1
CSAEQDAQYF
>TRBV4-1
CASSAGTGAYGYTF
>TRBV15
CATSRDQGGQGLGGYTF
>TRBV19
CASSIVEGQPQHF
>TRBV4-1
CASSQDPGQGSDTQYF
>TRBV7-8
CASSRDTGSAYEQYF
>TRBV3-1/TRBV3-2
CASSQVRGVSPYEQYF
>TRBV2
CASSDFGTGKAWNTEAFF
>TRBV30
CAWSRDRGRRGLNTIYF
>TRBV19
CASRRDRASYEQYF
>TRBV7-9
CASSHKGADGYTF
>TRBV9
CASSEDSLPYEQYF
>TRBV3-1/TRBV3-2
CASSPRGVQETQYF
>TRBV5-1
CASSLGGTSQETQYF
>TRBV3-1/TRBV3-2
CASSQDSGGRGTEAFF
>TRBV11-2
CASSLGTAYSYEQYF
>TRBV5-1
CASSQNNILDTIYF
>TRBV5-6
CASSVVALELSYNEQFF
>TRBV2
CASRGGYNSPLHF
>TRBV11-2
CASSLDGQAIPTTIYF
>TRBV2
CASSGRGNNYSPLHF
>TRBV5-6
CASSWGQGSTDTQYF
>TRBV6-5
CASSQTGQGARAFF
>TRBV5-5
CASSAGPDRRNTEAFF